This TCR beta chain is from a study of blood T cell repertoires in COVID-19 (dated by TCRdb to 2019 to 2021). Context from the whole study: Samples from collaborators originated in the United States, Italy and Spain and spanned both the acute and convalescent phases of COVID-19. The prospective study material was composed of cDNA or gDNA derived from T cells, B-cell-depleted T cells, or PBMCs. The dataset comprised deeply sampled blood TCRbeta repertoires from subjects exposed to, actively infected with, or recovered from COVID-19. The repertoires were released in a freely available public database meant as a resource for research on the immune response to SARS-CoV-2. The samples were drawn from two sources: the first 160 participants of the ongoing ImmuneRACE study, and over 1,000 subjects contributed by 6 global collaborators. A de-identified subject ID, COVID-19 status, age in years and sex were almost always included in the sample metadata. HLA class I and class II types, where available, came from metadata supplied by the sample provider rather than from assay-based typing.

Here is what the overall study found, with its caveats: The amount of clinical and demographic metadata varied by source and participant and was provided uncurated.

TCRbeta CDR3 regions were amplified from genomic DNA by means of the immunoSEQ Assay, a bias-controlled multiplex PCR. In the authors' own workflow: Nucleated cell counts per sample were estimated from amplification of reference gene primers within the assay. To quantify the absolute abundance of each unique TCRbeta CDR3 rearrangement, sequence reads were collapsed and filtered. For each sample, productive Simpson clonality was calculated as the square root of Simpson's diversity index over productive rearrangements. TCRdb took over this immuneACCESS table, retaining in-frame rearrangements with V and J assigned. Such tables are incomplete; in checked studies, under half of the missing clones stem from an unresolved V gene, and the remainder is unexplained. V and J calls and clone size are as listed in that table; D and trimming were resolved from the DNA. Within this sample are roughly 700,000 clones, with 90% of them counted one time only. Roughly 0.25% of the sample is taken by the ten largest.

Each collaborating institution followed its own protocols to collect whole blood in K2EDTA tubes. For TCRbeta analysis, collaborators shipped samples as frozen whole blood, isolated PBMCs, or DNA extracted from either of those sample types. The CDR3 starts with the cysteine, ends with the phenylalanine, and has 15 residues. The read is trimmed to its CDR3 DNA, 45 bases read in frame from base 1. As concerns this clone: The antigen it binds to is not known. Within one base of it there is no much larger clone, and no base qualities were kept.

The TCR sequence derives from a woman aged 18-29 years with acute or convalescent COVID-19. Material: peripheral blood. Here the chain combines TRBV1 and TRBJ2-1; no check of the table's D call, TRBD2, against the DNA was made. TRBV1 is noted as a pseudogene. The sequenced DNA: TGCACCAGCAACCGGGGGGAATCCCCTAACAATGAGCAGTTCTTC. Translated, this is CTSNRGESPNNEQFF.